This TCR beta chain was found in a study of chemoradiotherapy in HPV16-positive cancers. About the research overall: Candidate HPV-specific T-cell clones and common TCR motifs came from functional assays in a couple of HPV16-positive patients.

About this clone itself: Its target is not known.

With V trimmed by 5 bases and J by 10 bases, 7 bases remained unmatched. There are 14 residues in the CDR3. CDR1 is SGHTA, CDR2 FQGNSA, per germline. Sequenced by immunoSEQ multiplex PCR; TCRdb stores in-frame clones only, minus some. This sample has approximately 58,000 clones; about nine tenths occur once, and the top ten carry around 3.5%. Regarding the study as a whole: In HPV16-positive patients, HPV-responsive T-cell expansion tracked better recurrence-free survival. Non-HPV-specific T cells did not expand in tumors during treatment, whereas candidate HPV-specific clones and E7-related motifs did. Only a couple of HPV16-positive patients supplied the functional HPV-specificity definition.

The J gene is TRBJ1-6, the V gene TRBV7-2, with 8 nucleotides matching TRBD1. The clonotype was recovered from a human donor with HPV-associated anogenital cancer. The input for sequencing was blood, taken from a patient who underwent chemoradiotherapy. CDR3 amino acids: CASSLGQGWSPLHF. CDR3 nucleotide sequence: TGTGCCAGCAGCCTCGGACAGGGTTGGTCACCCCTCCACTTT.